Included here is one T cell receptor (beta chain) sequence, with context. Trimming removed 4 bases from V and 2 bases from J, with 8 bases in between. This CDR3 has 12 residues. CDR1 and CDR2 (germline): GTSNPN, SVGIG (reference sequence). Recovered Cohort 3 donors showed two negative PCRs, clearance, or symptom resolution. The data derive from a study of blood T cell repertoires in COVID-19. Study background: PBMCs, B-cell-depleted T cells, or T cells were the source of the cDNA or gDNA that made up the material.

The repertoire was sequenced with immunoSEQ multiplex PCR; TCRdb's copy has only in-frame clones and lacks some. The sample yields 250,000 to 350,000 clones, roughly 88% seen once. This sequence joins TRBV30 and TRBJ1-2, with D perhaps matching TRBD1 (6 bases). The sample consisted of PBMCs or T cells enriched from blood (not recorded which). The receptor comes from a woman between 25 and 40 years old who had recovered from COVID-19. In nucleotides, the CDR3 is TGTGCCTGGAAGGGGGGGAACTATGGCTACACCTTC. Its translation is CAWKGGNYGYTF.